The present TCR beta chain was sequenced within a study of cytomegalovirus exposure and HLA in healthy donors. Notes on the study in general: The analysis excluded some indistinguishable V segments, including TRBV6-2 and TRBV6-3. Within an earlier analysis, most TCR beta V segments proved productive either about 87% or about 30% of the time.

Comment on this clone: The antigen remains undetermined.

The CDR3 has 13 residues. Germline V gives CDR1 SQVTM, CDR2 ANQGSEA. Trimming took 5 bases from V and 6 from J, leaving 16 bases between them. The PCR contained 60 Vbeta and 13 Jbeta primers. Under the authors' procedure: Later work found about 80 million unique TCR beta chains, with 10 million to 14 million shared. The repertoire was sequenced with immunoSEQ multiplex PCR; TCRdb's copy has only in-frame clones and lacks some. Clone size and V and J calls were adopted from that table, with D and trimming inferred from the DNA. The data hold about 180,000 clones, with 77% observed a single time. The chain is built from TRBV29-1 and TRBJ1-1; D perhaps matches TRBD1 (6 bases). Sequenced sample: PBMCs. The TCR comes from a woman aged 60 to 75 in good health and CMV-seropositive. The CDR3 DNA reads TGCAGCGTTCGGGGGGCGGATAGGGCTGAAGCTTTCTTT. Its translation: CSVRGADRAEAFF.